These T cell receptor beta chains were read from a single sample in a study of Ad26.COV2.S vaccination and SARS-CoV-2 variants. TCRdb's copy holds only in-frame clones and misses some; the assay was immunoSEQ multiplex PCR. The top ten clones hold approximately 4% of a sample with about 420,000 clones, roughly 90% of them seen once. This sample comprised peripheral blood, obtained in a trial of Ad26.COV2.S vaccine versus placebo. The receptor source for this set is a person between 18 and 65 years old who received the Ad26.COV2.S COVID-19 vaccine or a placebo. Both conserved end residues are part of each CDR3. D genes are given only for firm matches. Expanded clones get a size class; other rows say once, few or many, or leave the size out.

J,D,size,V,CDR3,DNA
TRBJ1-2,.,.,TRBV18,CASSPLDSHGYTF,TGTGCCAGCTCACCCTTGGACAGTCATGGCTACACCTTC
TRBJ2-2,.,.,TRBV12-3/TRBV12-4,CASSFLGVGELFF,TGTGCCAGCAGTTTTTTGGGGGTCGGGGAGCTGTTTTTT
TRBJ2-2,.,.,TRBV5-1,CASSLNSYTGELFF,TGCGCCAGCAGCTTGAACTCATACACCGGGGAGCTGTTTTTT
TRBJ2-1,.,.,TRBV13,CASSLGQGEEFF,TGTGCCAGCAGCTTAGGCCAGGGAGAGGAGTTCTTC
TRBJ1-2,.,few,TRBV7-2,CASSLGGFGYTF,TGTGCCAGCAGCTTAGGGGGCTTTGGCTACACCTTC
TRBJ1-1,.,.,TRBV10-3,CATCRERDTEAFF,TGTGCCACCTGCAGGGAACGGGACACTGAAGCTTTCTTT
TRBJ2-5,.,.,TRBV2,CASRIGASRETQYF,TGTGCCAGCAGGATCGGGGCGTCGAGGGAGACCCAGTACTTC
TRBJ2-5,TRBD1,.,TRBV4-3,CASSQNTGVGGETQYF,TGCGCCAGCAGCCAAAACACAGGGGTAGGAGGAGAGACCCAGTACTTC
TRBJ1-2,TRBD1,few,TRBV12-5,CASGSGTGYGYTF,TGTGCTAGTGGTTCAGGGACAGGCTATGGCTACACCTTC
TRBJ1-5,.,.,TRBV28,CASSLIGNHQPQHF,TGTGCCAGCAGTTTAATAGGGAATCATCAGCCCCAGCATTTT
TRBJ2-1,TRBD1,.,TRBV27,CASSLRQGPAYNEQFF,TGTGCCAGCAGTTTACGACAGGGACCGGCCTACAATGAGCAGTTCTTC
TRBJ2-2,.,.,TRBV11-2,CASRLRTGELFF,TGTGCCAGCAGACTCAGGACCGGGGAGCTGTTTTTT
TRBJ1-2,.,.,TRBV5-4,CASSLIANYGYTF,TGTGCCAGCAGCTTGATAGCTAACTATGGCTACACCTTC
TRBJ2-7,.,.,TRBV7-9,CASSHLRGDEQYF,TGTGCCAGCAGCCACCTGAGGGGAGACGAGCAGTACTTC
TRBJ2-3,.,.,TRBV3-1/TRBV3-2,CASRSARGASTDTQYF,TGTGCCAGCAGGTCCGCAAGGGGGGCTAGCACAGATACGCAGTATTTT
TRBJ1-2,.,.,TRBV7-8,CASNQGSDYGYTF,TGTGCCAGCAACCAGGGGAGCGACTATGGCTACACCTTC
TRBJ2-2,.,.,TRBV24-1,CATRDTNTGELFF,TGTGCCACCAGGGACACCAACACCGGGGAGCTGTTTTTT
TRBJ2-3,.,.,TRBV6-5,CASRRDASGTDTQYF,TGTGCCAGCAGACGGGACGCCTCCGGGACAGATACGCAGTATTTT
TRBJ1-1,.,.,TRBV10-3,CAISEEMAAAHRGNTEAFF,TGTGCCATCAGTGAAGAGATGGCGGCCGCGCATAGGGGAAACACTGAAGCTTTCTTT
TRBJ2-5,TRBD1,once,TRBV3-1/TRBV3-2,CASGDRGRETQYF,TGTGCCAGCGGAGACAGGGGTCGAGAGACCCAGTACTTC
TRBJ2-3,TRBD2,.,TRBV7-2,CASSPIAGAGVDTQYF,TGTGCCAGCAGCCCCATAGCGGGGGCTGGGGTAGATACGCAGTATTTT
TRBJ1-6,.,.,TRBV18,CASSPATNSPLHF,TGTGCCAGCTCACCGGCAACAAATTCACCCCTCCACTTT
TRBJ2-2,.,once,TRBV4-1,CASSQGFTRGVQGTGELFF,TGCGCCAGCAGCCAGGGGTTCACCCGGGGAGTCCAGGGCACCGGGGAGCTGTTTTTT
TRBJ1-2,.,.,TRBV27,CASRGANYGYTF,TGTGCCAGCAGGGGGGCGAACTATGGCTACACCTTC
TRBJ2-2,.,.,TRBV19,CAITRPNTGELFF,TGTGCCATTACACGGCCGAACACCGGGGAGCTGTTTTTT
TRBJ2-7,.,.,TRBV27,CASRGLHYEQYF,TGTGCCAGCAGGGGATTACACTACGAGCAGTACTTC
TRBJ2-5,.,.,TRBV28,CASSPKGGFQETQYF,TGTGCCAGCAGTCCAAAGGGGGGATTCCAAGAGACCCAGTACTTC
TRBJ1-6,.,.,TRBV6-6,CASRPGPNSPLHF,TGTGCCAGCCGACCGGGCCCTAATTCACCCCTCCACTTT
TRBJ1-3,.,.,TRBV28,CAPVSGNTIYF,TGTGCCCCAGTATCTGGAAACACCATATATTTT
TRBJ1-2,TRBD1,.,TRBV7-2,CASSLGTGQYGYTF,TGTGCCAGCAGCTTAGGGACAGGGCAGTACGGCTACACCTTC
TRBJ2-5,.,.,TRBV7-2,CASSPVASKETQYF,TGTGCCAGCAGCCCGGTAGCATCCAAAGAGACCCAGTACTTC
TRBJ1-6,.,few,TRBV7-2,CASSLVGPPNSPLHF,TGTGCCAGCAGCTTAGTGGGACCGCCGAATTCACCCCTCCACTTT
TRBJ1-2,.,.,TRBV3-1/TRBV3-2,CASSQDLAHRSYGYTF,TGTGCCAGCAGCCAAGATCTGGCACATCGTTCCTATGGCTACACCTTC
TRBJ1-1,.,.,TRBV2,CASSTDRKVGSVTEAFF,TGTGCCAGCAGTACTGACAGGAAGGTGGGGTCGGTAACTGAAGCTTTCTTT
TRBJ1-1,TRBD1,.,TRBV19,CASTSAGTGMTEAFF,TGTGCCAGTACTTCAGCCGGGACAGGGATGACTGAAGCTTTCTTT
TRBJ2-1,TRBD2,.,TRBV7-2,CASSLVGAGGYNEQFF,TGTGCCAGCAGCTTAGTTGGAGCGGGGGGGTACAATGAGCAGTTCTTC
TRBJ1-5,TRBD1,few,TRBV24-1,CATSERDRGISNQPQHF,TGTGCCACCAGTGAAAGAGACAGGGGGATCAGCAACCAGCCCCAGCATTTT
TRBJ2-1,.,few,TRBV9,CASSVEDLYNEQFF,TGTGCCAGCAGCGTAGAAGACCTCTACAATGAGCAGTTCTTC
TRBJ1-1,TRBD1,.,TRBV19,CASSPLGQGDVNTEAFF,TGTGCCAGTAGTCCACTCGGACAGGGGGACGTGAACACTGAAGCTTTCTTT
TRBJ2-2,.,once,TRBV7-3,CASSLFQGRGTGELFF,TGTGCCAGCAGCTTGTTCCAGGGAAGAGGAACCGGGGAGCTGTTTTTT
TRBJ1-2,.,.,TRBV3-1/TRBV3-2,CASSPTLETGGYTF,TGTGCCAGCAGCCCGACCCTCGAGACCGGGGGCTACACCTTC
TRBJ1-2,.,.,TRBV28,CASSFSGGDGYTF,TGTGCCAGCAGTTTTAGCGGTGGTGATGGCTACACCTTC
TRBJ1-4,.,many,TRBV6-1,CASSERTPGANEKLFF,TGTGCCAGCAGTGAACGGACCCCCGGGGCTAATGAAAAACTGTTTTTT
TRBJ2-3,.,.,TRBV2,CASSSRRTADTQYF,TGTGCCAGCAGTTCCAGGAGAACGGCAGATACGCAGTATTTT
TRBJ2-4,TRBD2,.,TRBV7-9,CASSLSSGGEIAKNIQYF,TGTGCCAGCAGCTTGTCGAGCGGGGGGGAGATAGCCAAAAACATTCAGTACTTC
TRBJ2-5,.,once,TRBV28,CASSLFQETQYF,TGTGCCAGCAGTTTATTCCAAGAGACCCAGTACTTC
TRBJ2-7,.,.,TRBV28,CASSQTGTSVYEQYF,TGTGCCAGCAGTCAGACCGGGACGTCCGTCTACGAGCAGTACTTC
TRBJ1-5,.,.,TRBV24-1,CATSDSGTFNQPQHF,TGTGCCACCAGTGATAGCGGGACTTTCAATCAGCCCCAGCATTTT